This TCR beta chain was profiled in a study of blood T cell repertoires in COVID-19 (dated by TCRdb to 2020 to 2021). About the investigation overall: Samples from collaborators originated in the United States, Italy and Spain and spanned both the acute and convalescent phases of COVID-19. A freely available public database, intended as a resource for researchers studying the immune response to SARS-CoV-2, is where the repertoires were released. Samples were obtained from the ongoing ImmuneRACE study (first 160 participants) and from 1,000 to 1,500 subjects provided by 6 global collaborators. The material from the prospective study consisted of cDNA or gDNA derived from T cells, B-cell-depleted T cells, or PBMCs. Subjects who had been exposed to COVID-19, were actively infected with it, or had recovered from it provided the deeply sampled blood TCRbeta repertoires that made up the dataset. The sample metadata nearly always contained a de-identified subject ID, COVID-19 status, age in years and sex. Where HLA class I and class II types were available, the types were taken from metadata supplied by the sample provider, not from assay-based typing. Findings and caveats that apply to the study as a whole: The quantity of clinical and demographic metadata differed by source and by participant and was supplied without curation.

One collaborating source in Seattle enrolled patients while the patients were actively infected and followed the patients over time throughout the course of disease. The collaborating institutions used their own protocols to collect whole blood in K2EDTA tubes. For TCRbeta analysis, collaborators shipped samples in one of three forms: frozen whole blood, isolated PBMCs, or DNA extracted from either of those sample types. CDR3 length: 14 amino acids, cysteine to phenylalanine. The CDR3 DNA has 42 bases and is translated from base 1. Cut back by 1 base and 0 bases, the V and J ends lie 6 bases apart. Via the germline V gene (reference sequence), CDR1 is LGHDT and CDR2 YNNKEL. A remark on this clone: Its specific antigen is unknown. Nothing much larger sits one base from this clone, and base qualities are not available.

The immunoSEQ Assay, a bias-controlled multiplex PCR, was used to amplify TCRbeta CDR3 regions from genomic DNA. Per the source publication's procedure: The number of nucleated cells in each sample was estimated by amplification of reference gene primers within the assay. To quantify the absolute abundance of each unique TCRbeta CDR3 rearrangement, sequence reads were collapsed and filtered. Productive Simpson clonality was computed per sample as the square root of Simpson's diversity index over productive rearrangements. TCRdb retrieved this table from immuneACCESS and kept in-frame rearrangements only. Not all clones are present; in checked studies, unresolved V genes account for under half, and no reason is known for the remainder. V and J calls and clone size are given by that table; D and trimming were obtained from the DNA. The sample table shows around 60,000 clones, and about 80% are seen once. The ten most abundant clones make up 10% of the sample.

This receptor chain uses TRBV3-1 (or the pseudogene TRBV3-2) and TRBJ2-5; too little of a D gene remains to name it. The sample consisted of peripheral blood. The receptor was isolated from a man in his fifties with COVID-19, enrolled during active disease. The nucleotide sequence is TGTGCCAGCAGCCAAGCCGGTTACCAAGAGACCCAGTACTTC. This sequence encodes CASSQAGYQETQYF.